A selection of T cell receptor beta chains follows, all from one sample in a study of blood T cell repertoires in COVID-19. The method was immunoSEQ multiplex PCR; TCRdb's version includes in-frame clones alone and lacks a portion of them. The data show about 95,000 clones, roughly 90% seen once. The sample was peripheral blood. The receptor set was obtained from a woman in her seventies with acute or convalescent COVID-19. The CDR3 runs from the conserved cysteine through the conserved F or W. Each record gives: V gene, J gene, clone size, D gene, CDR3 DNA, CDR3 protein. The D gene is left open where the match is weak. Not all rows give a size; the values are once, few, many and, for expanded clones, a class.

v_call: TRBV3-1/TRBV3-2; j_call: TRBJ2-7; clone_size: once; d_call: TRBD1; cdr3_nt: TGTGCCAGCAGCCCCAGAACCACTACAGGGGGCGGGGGCGAGCAGTACTTC; cdr3_aa: CASSPRTTTGGGGEQYF
v_call: TRBV19; j_call: TRBJ1-1; clone_size: .; d_call: TRBD1; cdr3_nt: TGTGCCAGTAGTGTCACAGGGGGAGGGACTGAAGCTTTCTTT; cdr3_aa: CASSVTGGGTEAFF
v_call: TRBV3-1/TRBV3-2; j_call: TRBJ2-5; clone_size: .; d_call: .; cdr3_nt: TGTGCCAGCAGCCAAGTAGCAGAGACCCAGTACTTC; cdr3_aa: CASSQVAETQYF
v_call: TRBV4-1; j_call: TRBJ1-4; clone_size: .; d_call: .; cdr3_nt: TGCGCCAGCAGCCAAGATCCGGGGACTAATGAAAAACTGTTTTTT; cdr3_aa: CASSQDPGTNEKLFF
v_call: TRBV6-4; j_call: TRBJ1-1; clone_size: .; d_call: TRBD1; cdr3_nt: TGTGCCAGCACTATATCCGGGACAGGGACCATGAACACTGAAGCTTTCTTT; cdr3_aa: CASTISGTGTMNTEAFF
v_call: TRBV4-1; j_call: TRBJ2-1; clone_size: few; d_call: .; cdr3_nt: TGCGCCAGCAGCCAAGGGTTGGGGGGAACCTACAATGAGCAGTTCTTC; cdr3_aa: CASSQGLGGTYNEQFF
v_call: TRBV7-9; j_call: TRBJ1-1; clone_size: .; d_call: TRBD1; cdr3_nt: TGTGCCAGCAGCATACAGGGGGTACACACTGAAGCTTTCTTT; cdr3_aa: CASSIQGVHTEAFF
v_call: TRBV19; j_call: TRBJ1-1; clone_size: few; d_call: .; cdr3_nt: TGTGCCAGTAGTATACGAGGGACATACCTGAACACTGAAGCTTTCTTT; cdr3_aa: CASSIRGTYLNTEAFF
v_call: TRBV9; j_call: TRBJ2-1; clone_size: few; d_call: TRBD2; cdr3_nt: TGTGCCAGCAGCGTCGGGACTAGGGCGAATGAGCAGTTCTTC; cdr3_aa: CASSVGTRANEQFF
v_call: TRBV2; j_call: TRBJ1-2; clone_size: .; d_call: TRBD1; cdr3_nt: TGTGCCAGCAGTGATCCCGACAGGGATGGCTACACCTTC; cdr3_aa: CASSDPDRDGYTF
v_call: TRBV19; j_call: TRBJ2-6; clone_size: .; d_call: .; cdr3_nt: TGTGCCAGTAAGGACAGCGTCTCTGGGGCCAACGTCCTGACTTTC; cdr3_aa: CASKDSVSGANVLTF
v_call: TRBV3-1/TRBV3-2; j_call: TRBJ2-5; clone_size: .; d_call: TRBD2; cdr3_nt: TGTGCCAGCAGCCCGGGGACTAGCGGGGCCCAAGAGACCCAGTACTTC; cdr3_aa: CASSPGTSGAQETQYF
v_call: TRBV30; j_call: TRBJ2-3; clone_size: once; d_call: .; cdr3_nt: TGTGCCTGGAGTCACACAGATACGCAGTATTTT; cdr3_aa: CAWSHTDTQYF
v_call: TRBV7-9; j_call: TRBJ1-4; clone_size: .; d_call: .; cdr3_nt: TGTGCCAGCAGCTCCCAGGGAGGAACAACTAATGAAAAACTGTTTTTT; cdr3_aa: CASSSQGGTTNEKLFF
v_call: TRBV10-2; j_call: TRBJ1-2; clone_size: .; d_call: .; cdr3_nt: TGCGCCAGCAGTGAGTCAGGGGTCTACACCTTC; cdr3_aa: CASSESGVYTF
v_call: TRBV29-1; j_call: TRBJ1-1; clone_size: few; d_call: .; cdr3_nt: TGCAGCGTTGATGACAGAGTATTCTACACTGAAGCTTTCTTT; cdr3_aa: CSVDDRVFYTEAFF
v_call: TRBV27; j_call: TRBJ2-5; clone_size: .; d_call: TRBD2; cdr3_nt: TGTGCCAGCAGGGTTAGCGGGACGGGCGAGACCCAGTACTTC; cdr3_aa: CASRVSGTGETQYF
v_call: TRBV18; j_call: TRBJ2-3; clone_size: .; d_call: TRBD1; cdr3_nt: TGTGCCAGCTCACCGCGGACAGGGTCCCCAGATACGCAGTATTTT; cdr3_aa: CASSPRTGSPDTQYF
v_call: TRBV28; j_call: TRBJ1-2; clone_size: .; d_call: TRBD1; cdr3_nt: TGTGCCAGCGGTAGAAGACAGGGCGGCTATGGCTACACCTTC; cdr3_aa: CASGRRQGGYGYTF
v_call: TRBV9; j_call: TRBJ2-3; clone_size: .; d_call: TRBD2; cdr3_nt: TGTGCCAGCAGCATAACTAGCGGGAGAAGAACTAGCACAGATACGCAGTATTTT; cdr3_aa: CASSITSGRRTSTDTQYF
v_call: TRBV18; j_call: TRBJ1-5; clone_size: .; d_call: TRBD1; cdr3_nt: TGTGCCAGCTCACCCGTCCAGGGGGCCATTCAGCCCCAGCATTTT; cdr3_aa: CASSPVQGAIQPQHF
v_call: TRBV25-1; j_call: TRBJ1-6; clone_size: .; d_call: .; cdr3_nt: TGTGCCACCTGCGGGGGAGGGAGCTCCTATAATTCACCCCTCCACTTT; cdr3_aa: CATCGGGSSYNSPLHF
v_call: TRBV27; j_call: TRBJ2-1; clone_size: .; d_call: TRBD2; cdr3_nt: TGTGCCAGCAGCCCAGCGGGAGCGGGGGTTGAGCAGTTCTTC; cdr3_aa: CASSPAGAGVEQFF